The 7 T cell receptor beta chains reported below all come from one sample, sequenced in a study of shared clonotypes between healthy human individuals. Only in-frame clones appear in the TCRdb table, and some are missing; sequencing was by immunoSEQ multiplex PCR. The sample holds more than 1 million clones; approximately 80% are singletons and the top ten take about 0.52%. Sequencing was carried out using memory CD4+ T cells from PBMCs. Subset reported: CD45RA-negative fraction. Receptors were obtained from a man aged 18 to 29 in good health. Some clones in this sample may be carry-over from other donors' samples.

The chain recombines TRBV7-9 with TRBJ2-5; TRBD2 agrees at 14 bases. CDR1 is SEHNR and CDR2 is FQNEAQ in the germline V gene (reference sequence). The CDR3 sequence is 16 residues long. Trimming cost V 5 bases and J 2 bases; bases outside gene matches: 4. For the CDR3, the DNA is TGTGCCAGCAGCCCCCGGACTAGCGGGAGGCAAGAGACCCAGTACTTC. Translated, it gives CASSPRTSGRQETQYF.

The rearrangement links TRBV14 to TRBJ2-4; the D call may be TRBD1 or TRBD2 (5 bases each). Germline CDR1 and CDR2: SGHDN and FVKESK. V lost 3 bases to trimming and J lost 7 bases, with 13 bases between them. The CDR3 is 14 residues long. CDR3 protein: CASSQAGAANIQYF. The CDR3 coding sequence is TGTGCCAGCAGCCAGGCCGGGGCAGCCAACATTCAGTACTTC.

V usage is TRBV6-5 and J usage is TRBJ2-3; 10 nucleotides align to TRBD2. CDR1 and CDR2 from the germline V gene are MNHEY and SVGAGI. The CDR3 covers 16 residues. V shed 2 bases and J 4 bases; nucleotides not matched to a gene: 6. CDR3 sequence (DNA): TGTGCCAGCAGTTACATCGGGACTAGCGTAGCAGATACGCAGTATTTT. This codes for CASSYIGTSVADTQYF.

CDR3 amino acids: CARLQGNVLTF. The CDR3 DNA reads as TGTGCCAGGTTACAGGGGAACGTCCTGACTTTC. The rearrangement joins TRBV30 to TRBJ2-6; 7 nucleotides agree with TRBD1. Losses at the gene ends were 8 bases for V and 10 bases for J; bases not matched to a gene: 5. This CDR3 has 11 amino acids. CDR1 and CDR2 from the germline V gene are GTSNPN and SVGIG (reference sequence). Variable domain in full (rest from reference TRBV30 and TRBJ2-6): SQTIHQWPATLVQPVGSPLSLECTVEGTSNPNLYWYRQAAGRGLQLLFYSVGIGQISSEVPQNLSASRPQDRQFILSSKKLLLSDSGFYLCARLQGNVLTFGAGSRLTVL.

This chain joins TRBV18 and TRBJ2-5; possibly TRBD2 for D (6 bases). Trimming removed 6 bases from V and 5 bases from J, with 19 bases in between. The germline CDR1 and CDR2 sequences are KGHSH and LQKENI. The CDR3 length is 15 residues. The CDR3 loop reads CASSPGTGPGETQYF. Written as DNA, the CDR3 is TGTGCCAGCTCCCCCGGGACTGGGCCGGGCGAGACCCAGTACTTC.

CDR3 sequence (DNA): TGTGCCAGCAAGAGACAGGGGGCGATTAATGAGCAGTTCTTC. Its translation is CASKRQGAINEQFF. V is TRBV2 and J is TRBJ2-1; 10 bases align to TRBD1. J was trimmed by 7 bases and V by 7 bases; bases with no gene match: 7. The CDR3 contains 14 residues. CDR1 and CDR2 from the germline V gene are SNHLY and FYNNEI.

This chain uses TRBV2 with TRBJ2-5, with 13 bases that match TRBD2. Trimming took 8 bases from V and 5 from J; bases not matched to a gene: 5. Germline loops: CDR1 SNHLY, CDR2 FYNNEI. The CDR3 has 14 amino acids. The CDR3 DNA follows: TGTGCCAGCGGACTAGCGGGAGTCAGGGAGACCCAGTACTTC. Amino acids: CASGLAGVRETQYF.